The 17 T cell receptor beta chains below were found in one sample sequenced in a study of blood T cell repertoires in COVID-19. Measured with immunoSEQ multiplex PCR; TCRdb has only the in-frame clones, and not every one. The table records some 320,000 clones, approximately 81% of them present only once. The source material was PBMCs or T cells enriched from blood (not recorded which). All receptors derive from a woman aged 25 to 39 who had been exposed to COVID-19.

The genes are TRBV28 and TRBJ1-1; D unclear. The CDR3 spans 16 residues. The V end was cut by 6 bases, the J end by 3 bases, with 20 bases between. Germline V lookup: CDR1 MDHEN, CDR2 SYDVKM. As DNA, the CDR3 is TGTGCCAGCAGCGTGGGGAGCTTTAGATCCTACACTGAAGCTTTCTTT. Its translation: CASSVGSFRSYTEAFF.

This clone appeared a single time. J is TRBJ2-7 and V is TRBV23-1, with 8 nucleotides matching TRBD1. TRBV23-1 is assigned to the ORF class and has an uncertain function. V was clipped by 7 bases and J by 4 bases; unmatched bases: 6. This CDR3 is built from 13 residues. This CDR3 reads CASNDRGMYEQYF. The DNA for the CDR3 is TGCGCCAGCAACGACAGGGGAATGTACGAGCAGTACTTC.

V is TRBV20-1 and J is TRBJ2-7; TRBD2 aligns across 9 bases. The CDR3 has 16 residues. V shed 3 bases, J shed 0 bases, and the junction held 9 bases outside the gene matches. Germline V CDR1 and CDR2: DFQATT, SNEGSKA (reference sequence). Written as DNA, the CDR3 is TGCAGTGCTAGTCCCACTAGCGGGCGTAGCTCCTACGAGCAGTACTTC. It is translated as CSASPTSGRSSYEQYF.

This chain joins TRBV13 and TRBJ2-7; D perhaps matches TRBD1 (5 bases). CDR3 length: 15 residues. Per the germline V gene, CDR1 is PRHDT and CDR2 is FYEKMQ (reference sequence). The V end lost 5 bases, the J end lost 0 bases, and 14 bases lay between the germline ends. The CDR3 coding sequence is TGTGCCAGCAGCGATACCTCAGGGTTCTCCTACGAGCAGTACTTC. Translating it yields CASSDTSGFSYEQYF.

The V call is TRBV27, the J call TRBJ2-1, with TRBD2 identical over 14 bases. The germline V gene has CDR1 MNHEY and CDR2 SMNVEV (reference sequence). J gave up 9 bases and V 7 bases, and 11 bases lay outside the gene matches. This CDR3 comprises 16 residues. CDR3 nucleotide sequence: TGTGCCAGCATTCCTTGGGGACTAGCGGGAGAAGGTGAGCAGTTCTTC. Translating gives CASIPWGLAGEGEQFF.

This sequence joins TRBV28 and TRBJ2-4; a weak D match, TRBD2 (6 bases). The germline V gene encodes CDR1 MDHEN and CDR2 SYDVKM. The CDR3 is made up of 16 amino acids. V was clipped by 10 bases and J by 6 bases, with 25 bases between them. The DNA for the CDR3 is TGTGCCATACCGCCGGGCCTCCCGGGGCGGGGAAACATTCAGTACTTC. Translating gives CAIPPGLPGRGNIQYF.

The chain employs TRBV29-1 and TRBJ1-6; TRBD1 matches at 7 bases. The CDR3 is made up of 15 amino acids. V gave up 5 bases and J gave up 2 bases; unmatched junction bases: 6. The V gene's germline CDR1 is SQVTM and CDR2 ANQGSEA. The CDR3 DNA sequence: TGCAGCGTTCAAACAGGGGCGGCCTATAATTCACCCCTCCACTTT. Encoded protein: CSVQTGAAYNSPLHF.

The rearrangement joins TRBV11-2 to TRBJ2-7; D is undetermined. Germline loops: CDR1 SGHAT, CDR2 FQNNGV. The CDR3 contains 8 residues. The ends were cut back, 10 bases at V and 12 bases at J, with 10 bases in the middle. The CDR3 DNA reads TGTGCCACCAAACGAGGGTACTTC. This translates into CATKRGYF.

CDR3 protein: CASSLSRDYTEAFF. The CDR3 DNA is TGTGCCAGCAGCTTGAGCAGGGACTACACTGAAGCTTTCTTT. This rearrangement joins TRBV7-9 to TRBJ1-1, with D perhaps matching TRBD1 (5 bases). The germline V and J ends were trimmed by 3 bases and 3 bases, with 11 bases remaining between them. This CDR3 has 14 residues. CDR1 is SEHNR and CDR2 is FQNEAQ in the germline V gene (reference sequence).

The CDR3 protein is CASSLAKAFF. CDR3 DNA sequence: TGTGCCAGCAGCTTGGCCAAAGCTTTCTTT. The chain employs TRBV5-8 and TRBJ1-1, with D hard to call. Germline loops: CDR1 SGHTS, CDR2 YDEGEE. The V end was cut by 0 bases, the J end by 9 bases, with 3 bases between. CDR3 size: 10 residues. Full variable domain (outside the CDR3, taken from reference TRBV5-8 and TRBJ1-1): EAGVTQSPTHLIKTRGQQATLRCSPISGHTSVYWYQQALGLGLQFLLWYDEGEERNRGNFPPRFSGRQFPNYSSELNVNALELEDSALYLCASSLAKAFFGQGTRLTVV.

As concerns this clone: One junction end does not reproduce the germline sequence, and a read error may be involved. The chain is built from TRBV7-7 and TRBJ2-1, with 10 bases that match TRBD2. Germline loops: CDR1 SSHAT, CDR2 FNYEAQ (reference sequence). This CDR3 spans 14 amino acids. DNA for the CDR3: TGTGCTAGCAGCTTAGCGGGAGGCTACAATGAGCAGTTCTTC. Translation: CASSLAGGYNEQFF.

J is TRBJ1-2 and V is TRBV5-8; 8 bases line up with TRBD1. The germline V gene has CDR1 SGHTS and CDR2 YDEGEE. The CDR3 totals 15 residues. The V and J ends lost 4 bases and 4 bases, in that order; junction bases with no gene match: 9. The CDR3 sequence is CASSLPGQAIYGYTF. CDR3 nucleotide sequence: TGTGCCAGCAGCCTCCCGGGACAGGCGATCTATGGCTACACCTTC.

This clone was counted between two and nine times. The rearrangement links TRBV10-3 to TRBJ1-5; 9 bases agree with TRBD1. CDR3 length: 15 amino acids. Germline V gene lookup returns CDR1 ENHRY and CDR2 SYGVKD. Trimming took 3 bases from V and 11 from J; bases not matched to a gene: 11. The CDR3 nucleotides read TGTGCCATCAGTGAAGGGACAGGGCTCAAGATGGCCCAGCATTTT. Its translation: CAISEGTGLKMAQHF.

The CDR3 coding sequence is TGTGCCAGCGGGGACAGGCGCTCCTACGAGCAGTACTTC. Protein product: CASGDRRSYEQYF. This chain connects TRBV2 to TRBJ2-7; 8 bases are shared with TRBD1. The ends lost 8 bases at V and 0 bases at J; junction bases unmatched: 3. There are 13 residues in the CDR3. CDR1 and CDR2 from the germline V gene are SNHLY and FYNNEI.

The V call is TRBV7-9, the J call TRBJ2-7; the match to TRBD1 covers 9 bases. The CDR3 is 14 residues long. Germline lookup yields CDR1 SEHNR and CDR2 FQNEAQ (reference sequence). J gave up 6 bases and V 4 bases, and 7 bases lay outside the gene matches. CDR3 protein: CASSSGQGMGEQYF. CDR3 bases: TGTGCCAGCAGCTCGGGACAGGGTATGGGCGAGCAGTACTTC. Supplemented by reference TRBV7-9 and TRBJ2-7, the full variable domain reads DTGVSQNPRHKITKRGQNVTFRCDPISEHNRLYWYRQTLGQGPEFLTYFQNEAQLEKSRLLSDRFSAERPKGSFSTLEIQRTEQGDSAMYLCASSSGQGMGEQYFGPGTRLTVT.

The V and J genes are TRBV7-2 and TRBJ2-7; D is unclear. V was cut by 8 bases and J by 5 bases, with 13 bases left in between. The CDR3 is made up of 12 amino acids. In germline, CDR1 is SGHTA, CDR2 FQGNSA. CDR3 in DNA: TGTGCCAGCTCTGGCAGAGGAGACGAGCAGTACTTC. Translating it yields CASSGRGDEQYF.

The V gene is TRBV11-2, the J gene TRBJ1-5, with TRBD1 matching over 10 bases. The germline CDR1 and CDR2 sequences are SGHAT and FQNNGV. Trimming cost V 5 bases and J 2 bases; bases outside gene matches: 6. The CDR3 length is 16 residues. The CDR3 reads CASSGGTGAGNQPQHF. In nucleotides, the CDR3 is TGTGCCAGCAGCGGCGGGACAGGGGCAGGCAATCAGCCCCAGCATTTT.